This TCR beta chain is from a study of T cell repertoires in ileal Crohn's disease. Sequencing was performed with immunoSEQ multiplex PCR; in TCRdb, only in-frame clones are kept and a portion is missing. The repertoire has about 60,000 clones, about 88% of them found once; the top ten carry about 2.1%. Study-level points and caveats: Within the first postoperative year, endoscopy came at median roughly 6.9 months.

The CDR3 has 12 amino acids. The V gene lost 0 bases and the J gene lost 4 bases, with 3 bases spanning the gap. Germline loops: CDR1 LNHNV, CDR2 YYDKDF (reference sequence). On this clone itself: Antigen unknown.

Specified time point: neoterminal ileum biopsy at postoperative endoscopy, about 6 months after surgery. This TCR was recovered from an adult with Crohn's disease. Sequencing was performed on ileal tissue. J is TRBJ1-1 and V is TRBV15; no firm D call. The CDR3 nucleotides are TGTGCCACCAGCAGAGATATCACTGAAGCTTTCTTT. Protein product: CATSRDITEAFF.